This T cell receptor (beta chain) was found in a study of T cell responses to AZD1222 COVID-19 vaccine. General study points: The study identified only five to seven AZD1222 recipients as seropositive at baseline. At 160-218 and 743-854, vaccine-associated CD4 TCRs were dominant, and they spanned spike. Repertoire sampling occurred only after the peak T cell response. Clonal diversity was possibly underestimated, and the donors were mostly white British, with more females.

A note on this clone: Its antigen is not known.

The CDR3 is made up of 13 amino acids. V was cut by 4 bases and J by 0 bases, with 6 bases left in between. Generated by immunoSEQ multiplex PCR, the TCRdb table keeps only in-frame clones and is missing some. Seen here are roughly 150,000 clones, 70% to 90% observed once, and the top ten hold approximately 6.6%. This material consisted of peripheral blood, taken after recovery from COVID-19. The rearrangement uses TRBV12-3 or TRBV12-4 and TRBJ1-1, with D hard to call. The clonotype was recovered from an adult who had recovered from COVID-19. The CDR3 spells CASSWAMNTEAFF. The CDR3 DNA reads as TGTGCCAGCAGTTGGGCAATGAACACTGAAGCTTTCTTT.